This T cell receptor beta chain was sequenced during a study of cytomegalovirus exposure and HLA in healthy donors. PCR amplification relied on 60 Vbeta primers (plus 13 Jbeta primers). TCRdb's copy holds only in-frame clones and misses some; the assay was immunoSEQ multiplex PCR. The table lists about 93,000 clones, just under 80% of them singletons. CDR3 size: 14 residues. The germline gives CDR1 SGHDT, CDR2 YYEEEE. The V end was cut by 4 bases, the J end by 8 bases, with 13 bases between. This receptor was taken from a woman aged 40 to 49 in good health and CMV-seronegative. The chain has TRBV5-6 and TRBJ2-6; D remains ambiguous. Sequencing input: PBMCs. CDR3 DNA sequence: TGTGCCAGCAGCGTTACAACGAACACCAACGTCCTGACTTTC. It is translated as CASSVTTNTNVLTF.